The 7 T cell receptor beta chains given below trace back to one sample, sequenced in a study of blood T cell repertoires in COVID-19 (dated by TCRdb to 2019 to 2021). Library prep was done by the immunoSEQ multiplex PCR assay. Here the immuneACCESS table is served through TCRdb, limited to in-frame sequences with V and J called. Missing clones are a known gap in these copies; in checked studies unresolved V genes cover under half, and the rest lacks a known reason. Present in this sample are 140,000 to 150,000 clones, almost 85% of which were seen just once. The top ten constitute nearly 15% of the sample. The sequenced material came from peripheral blood. The origin of the receptors is a human donor with acute or convalescent COVID-19. The donor label of this sample is uncertain.

The chain uses TRBV7-8 and TRBJ2-7; D gene unclear. V shed 2 bases and J shed 0 bases, with 8 bases lying between them. The CDR3 is 14 amino acids. Germline V lookup: CDR1 SGHVS, CDR2 FQNEAQ. Written as DNA, the CDR3 is TGTGCCAGCAGCTTAACATACAGCTCCTACGAGCAGTACTTC. Amino acid sequence: CASSLTYSSYEQYF.

The genes are TRBV7-2 and TRBJ2-7; TRBD1 might be the D (6 bases). The CDR3 consists of 14 residues. CDR1 SGHTA and CDR2 FQGNSA come from the germline V gene. The V end lost 5 bases, the J end lost 7 bases, and 18 bases lay between the germline ends. The CDR3 spells CASSQGTPAGEQYF. CDR3 nucleotide sequence: TGTGCCAGCAGCCAAGGGACACCGGCCGGGGAGCAGTACTTC.

This clone is a singleton in its sample. J is TRBJ2-5 and V is TRBV5-1; 7 nucleotides match TRBD2. In germline, CDR1 is SGHRS, CDR2 YFSETQ. V was clipped by 7 bases and J by 5 bases; unmatched bases: 2. CDR3 length: 11 residues. CDR3 amino acids: CASREAETQYF. The CDR3 nucleotides are TGCGCCAGCCGGGAGGCGGAGACCCAGTACTTC. The variable domain in full, with the rest retrieved from reference TRBV5-1 and TRBJ2-5, is KAGVTQTPRYLIKTRGQQVTLSCSPISGHRSVSWYQQTPGQGLQFLFEYFSETQRNKGNFPGRFSGRQFSNSRSEMNVSTLELGDSALYLCASREAETQYFGPGTRLLVL.

The J gene is TRBJ1-6, the V gene TRBV18; the D gene is possibly TRBD1 (5 bases). V was pared by 6 bases and J by 7 bases, with 22 bases between. CDR3 length: 17 amino acids. The germline CDR1 and CDR2 sequences are KGHSH and LQKENI. The CDR3 sequence is CASSPRPANGGNSPLHF. The CDR3, as DNA: TGTGCCAGCTCTCCCCGCCCGGCAAACGGGGGGAATTCACCCCTCCACTTT.

CDR3 nucleotides: TGTGCCAGCAAGGACGGGGGGGCCCTCCAAGAGACCCAGTACTTC. Translation: CASKDGGALQETQYF. This chain connects TRBV2 to TRBJ2-5; TRBD2 matches 8 bases. Germline CDR1 reads SNHLY; CDR2 reads FYNNEI. Germline trimming cut 7 bases from V and 1 base from J; bases unmatched to any gene: 8. The CDR3 has 15 residues.

This sequence joins TRBV11-1 and TRBJ2-3; TRBD2 aligns across 13 bases. The J segment lost 7 bases and the V segment lost 5 bases, leaving 9 bases of the junction unmatched. Germline lookup yields CDR1 SGHAT and CDR2 FQDESV (reference sequence). The CDR3 contains 16 residues. DNA of the CDR3: TGTGCCAGCAGCACTAGGACTAGCGGGGGCCAGAATACGCAGTATTTT. Translation gives CASSTRTSGGQNTQYF.

This clone was observed a handful of times. The rearrangement uses TRBV6-1 and TRBJ2-2, with D perhaps TRBD1 (6 bases). Germline lookup yields CDR1 MNHNS and CDR2 SASEGT. Trimming removed 1 base from V and 6 bases from J, with 12 bases in between. CDR3 length: 15 residues. The CDR3: CASSEVVRGAGELFF. The CDR3 bases are TGTGCCAGCAGTGAAGTAGTCAGGGGAGCCGGGGAGCTGTTTTTT.